What follows is one TCR beta chain and its context. These data belong to a study of cytomegalovirus exposure and HLA in healthy donors. 60 Vbeta and 13 Jbeta primers were used in PCR. The assay was immunoSEQ multiplex PCR, and TCRdb's table has in-frame clones only and misses some. The repertoire holds over 85,000 clones, with 6.5% to 8% as singletons. The sequenced material came from PBMCs. This receptor was obtained from a man between 45 and 60 years old in good health and CMV-seronegative.

The CDR3 loop reads CASSPSRFSYEQYF. As DNA, the CDR3 is TGCGCCAGCAGCCCTTCTAGGTTCTCCTACGAGCAGTACTTC. V usage is TRBV5-1 and J usage is TRBJ2-7, with unresolved D. V lost 4 bases and J lost 0, with 11 bases in between. Germline CDR1 is SGHRS and CDR2 is YFSETQ. The CDR3 runs 14 residues.